This TCR beta chain stems from a study of CD8 T cells in Susac syndrome. The control participants were healthy donors, and these controls were matched with respect to both age and sex. In contrast to the negatively isolated CD8+ and CD4+ T cells, TEMRA cells were FACS-enriched. RNA totalling about 0.45 to 1 ug underwent reverse transcription with random hexamers. TCRdb called the immunoSEQ multiplex PCR reads again in MiXCR, with one record for every CDR3 protein. Among around 190,000 distinct CDR3 sequences listed, approximately 93% were seen once. Sequencing input: CD4+ T cells from PBMCs. The source is a human donor in good health.

CDR3 sequence (DNA): TGTGCCAGCAGGGGACAGGGTACTGCACCCCTCCACTTT. It is translated as CASRGQGTAPLHF. The chain employs TRBV28 and TRBJ1-6; TRBD1 matches at 9 bases. CDR3 size: 13 residues. V shed 6 bases, J shed 11 bases, and the junction held 5 bases outside the gene matches. From germline, CDR1 is MDHEN and CDR2 SYDVKM.